This passage covers 8 T cell receptor beta chains from one sample sequenced in a study of response to subunit inactivated influenza vaccine. TCRdb redid the calling of the RT-PCR reads with MiXCR, one entry per CDR3 protein. Of about 480,000 distinct CDR3 sequences detected, about an eighth appear once; the ten largest clones hold under 15%. The material sequenced was PBMCs from blood, taken roughly 46 days after vaccination. The receptors come from a man aged 45-65 years who received an inactivated influenza vaccine.

This sequence joins TRBV20-1 and TRBJ2-7; D gene ambiguous. The germline V and J ends were trimmed by 7 bases and 12 bases, with 19 bases remaining between them. This CDR3 comprises 11 residues. The germline V gene encodes CDR1 DFQATT and CDR2 SNEGSKA (reference sequence). CDR3 nucleotides: TGCAGTGTCCTACGTCCGGGTATGGGGTACTTC. The encoded protein is CSVLRPGMGYF.

This clonotype appeared a few times. The rearrangement joins TRBV4-3 to TRBJ2-3; 7 bases fit TRBD2. The CDR3 sequence is 17 residues long. Germline loops: CDR1 LGHNA, CDR2 YSLEER. V trimming: 0 bases; J trimming: 6 bases; junction bases outside the gene matches: 12. In DNA form, the CDR3 reads TGCGCCAGCAGCCAAGATAAGGCGGGAGCCCCCTGGGATACGCAGTATTTT. It translates to CASSQDKAGAPWDTQYF.

V is TRBV12-3 or TRBV12-4 and J is TRBJ1-6, with 9 bases identical to TRBD1. Trimming at V came to 0 bases and at J to 8 bases, leaving 2 bases not matched to a gene. This CDR3 is built from 15 residues. The CDR3 sequence: CASSLAQGADSPLHF. In nucleotides, the CDR3 is TGTGCCAGCAGTTTAGCACAGGGGGCAGATTCACCCCTCCACTTT.

This clonotype has a single count. It may be a read error: a sequence one base away is much more abundant. The J gene is TRBJ2-2, the V gene TRBV5-1; D possibly corresponds to TRBD1 (6 bases). The CDR3 runs 15 residues. Per germline, CDR1 SGHRS and CDR2 YFSETQ. CDR3 nucleotide sequence: TGCGCCAGCTGCTTATGGCAGGGGAGCACCGGGGAGCTGTTTTTT. This encodes CASCLWQGSTGELFF.

This chain links TRBV10-2 with TRBJ2-3; 10 bases map to TRBD1. The V segment lost 7 bases and the J segment 3 bases; nucleotides outside the gene matches: 7. Germline V gene sequence: CDR1 WSHSY, CDR2 SAAADI. The CDR3 totals 15 residues. The chain's CDR3 is CASTGTGELTDTQYF. CDR3 coding DNA: TGCGCCAGCACTGGGACAGGGGAACTTACAGATACGCAGTATTTT.

In this sample, this clonotype turned up many times. DNA of the CDR3: TGCGCCAGCAGCTCATCGGCGGCGAGAGATACGCAGTATTTT. Its protein is CASSSSAARDTQYF. The chain links TRBV5-1 to TRBJ2-3; D gene uncertain. Trimming cost V 3 bases and J 5 bases, with 13 bases left between them. There are 14 residues in the CDR3. CDR1 is SGHRS and CDR2 is YFSETQ in the germline V gene.

The chain links TRBV11-2 to TRBJ2-2; D is unclear. Germline CDR1 reads SGHAT; CDR2 reads FQNNGV. Trimming cost V 3 bases and J 4 bases, with 12 bases left between them. The CDR3 spans 15 residues. The CDR3 loop reads CASSFSTDGTGELFF. The CDR3 nucleotides are TGTGCCAGCAGCTTCTCAACCGACGGCACCGGGGAGCTGTTTTTT.

The V gene is TRBV5-1, the J gene TRBJ2-7; D is unresolved. The V gene's germline CDR1 is SGHRS and CDR2 YFSETQ. Trimming removed 0 bases at V and 2 bases at J, with 9 bases between. The CDR3 is 14 amino acids. The CDR3 is CASSLEGPTYEQYF. The CDR3 nucleotides are TGCGCCAGCAGCTTGGAAGGACCCACCTACGAGCAGTACTTC.